This is a list of T cell receptor beta chains from one sample in a study of CD8+ T cells in alopecia areata. Here immunoSEQ multiplex PCR was the method, and the copy in TCRdb shows in-frame clones only, minus some. The data hold roughly 180,000 clones, with approximately 50% observed a single time. The sample in question was CD8+ T cells sorted from blood, obtained around week 53, from a patient treated with tofacitinib. Every receptor here comes from a human donor with alopecia areata. CDR3s include the opening cysteine and the closing phenylalanine or tryptophan. The D gene is left open where the match is weak. Expanded clones are given a class, and other clones once, few, many or no size at all.

TRBJ1-2 TRBV5-1 - - TGCGCCAGCAGCTTGGAGGGGCCTTTGGGCTACACCTTC CASSLEGPLGYTF
TRBJ2-5 TRBV13 - - TGTGCCAGCAGCTCCATCGGAAAAGAGACCCAGTACTTC CASSSIGKETQYF
TRBJ2-1 TRBV7-9 - TRBD2 TGTGCCAGCAGCTCCGTCCGGACTAGCAACTACAATGAGCAGTTCTTC CASSSVRTSNYNEQFF
TRBJ2-2 TRBV30 few - TGTGCCTGGAGTTCACCGGGACCCCGGACCGGGGAGCTGTTTTTT CAWSSPGPRTGELFF
TRBJ1-2 TRBV7-9 - - TGTGCCAGCAGCTTAGAGGGATGGTATGGCTACACCTTC CASSLEGWYGYTF
TRBJ2-3 TRBV9 - TRBD2 TGTGCCAGCAGCGATTCAGCGGGGGAGGGCACAGATACGCAGTATTTT CASSDSAGEGTDTQYF
TRBJ2-5 TRBV4-2 - - TGTGCCAGCAGCCAAGCCGACCGCCAGACCCAGTACTTC CASSQADRQTQYF
TRBJ1-1 TRBV7-9 - - TGTGCCAGCAGCTTACAGCTGAACACTGAAGCTTTCTTT CASSLQLNTEAFF
TRBJ1-5 TRBV6-6 - - TGTGCCAGCAGTTACTCGCGTCAGCCCCAGCATTTT CASSYSRQPQHF
TRBJ1-2 TRBV4-1 - - TGCGCCAGCAGCCAAGACCGGAGAGCCCAGGGCTACACCTTC CASSQDRRAQGYTF
TRBJ2-1 TRBV11-2 - - TGTGCCAGCAGCTCGACAGTCTCTGGTGAGCAGTTCTTC CASSSTVSGEQFF
TRBJ2-7 TRBV30 - - TGTGCCTGGAGTGTACTAGGGTACGAGCAGTACTTC CAWSVLGYEQYF
TRBJ1-6 TRBV9 once - TGTGCCAGCAGCCCCTCAACAGGGAACAATTCACCCCTCCACTTT CASSPSTGNNSPLHF
TRBJ1-1 TRBV5-1 few - TGCGCCAGCAGCATCCGCGAAGGGAACACTGAAGCTTTCTTT CASSIREGNTEAFF
TRBJ2-1 TRBV5-1 few - TGCGCCAGCAGCTTGAGGGAGAACTCCTACAATGAGCAGTTCTTC CASSLRENSYNEQFF
TRBJ2-4 TRBV5-1 few TRBD1 TGCGCCAGCAGCTTGGCGGGGACAGGGGGCGGAAGGAACATTCAGTACTTC CASSLAGTGGGRNIQYF
TRBJ2-1 TRBV7-3 once TRBD2 TGTGCCAGCAGCCCTCGGACTAGCGGGGGGGCAAATGAGCAGTTCTTC CASSPRTSGGANEQFF
TRBJ1-1 TRBV9 - - TGTGCCAGCAGCGAATCAGGGATGGACACTGAAGCTTTCTTT CASSESGMDTEAFF
TRBJ2-7 TRBV6-6 - - TGTGCCAGCAGTTACTCGAAGGACAGAAGCTCCTACGAGCAGTACTTC CASSYSKDRSSYEQYF
TRBJ2-5 TRBV5-4 - TRBD1 TGTGCCAGCAGCTTAGACAGGGAAGAGACCCAGTACTTC CASSLDREETQYF
TRBJ2-7 TRBV6-5 - TRBD1 TGTGCCAGCACCTCAGACAGGGTACCCTACGAGCAGTACTTC CASTSDRVPYEQYF
TRBJ2-6 TRBV6-1 - - TGTGCCAGCAGTGAAGACGCCTCTGGGGCCAACGTCCTGACTTTC CASSEDASGANVLTF
TRBJ2-2 TRBV5-1 - TRBD1 TGCGCCAGCAGCTTGACAGGGGCGAACACCGGGGAGCTGTTTTTT CASSLTGANTGELFF
TRBJ2-5 TRBV5-6 few TRBD2 TGTGCCAGCAGCTTGTGGGGGGGAGAGACCCAGTACTTC CASSLWGGETQYF
TRBJ1-1 TRBV4-1 - TRBD1 TGCGCCAGCAGCCATACAGGGGACACTGAAGCTTTCTTT CASSHTGDTEAFF
TRBJ2-7 TRBV10-3 - TRBD2 TGTGCCACGATAGCGGGGGACACCTACGAGCAGTACTTC CATIAGDTYEQYF
TRBJ2-5 TRBV25-1 few - TGTGCCAGCAGTGAATATGGGAACAGCCAAGAGACCCAGTACTTC CASSEYGNSQETQYF
TRBJ2-3 TRBV30 - - TGTGCCTGGAGTGCAGGGGATACGCAGTATTTT CAWSAGDTQYF
TRBJ2-5 TRBV30 - - TGTGCCTGGAGTGTAGGGGTCCGGGAGACCCAGTACTTC CAWSVGVRETQYF
TRBJ2-5 TRBV30 few - TGTGCCTGGAGTGGCCTCACGATACAAGAGACCCAGTACTTC CAWSGLTIQETQYF
TRBJ2-6 TRBV5-1 few - TGCGCCAGCAGCCATACTGGACCATTCGCTGGGGCCAACGTCCTGACTTTC CASSHTGPFAGANVLTF
TRBJ2-1 TRBV30 - TRBD1 TGTGCCTGGAGTAGGGCCGCCCAGGGGGTCAATGAGCAGTTCTTC CAWSRAAQGVNEQFF
TRBJ2-1 TRBV5-4 - TRBD1 TGTGCCAGCAGCTTGCCGGGACAGGGAATGAATGAGCAGTTCTTC CASSLPGQGMNEQFF
TRBJ2-1 TRBV7-9 few TRBD1 TGTGCCAGCAGCCCAGGACAGGGTAGTTCCTACAATGAGCAGTTCTTC CASSPGQGSSYNEQFF
TRBJ1-2 TRBV6-5 few TRBD1 TGTGCCAGCAGTTGGGGGACAGATTCAAACTATGGCTACACCTTC CASSWGTDSNYGYTF
TRBJ2-3 TRBV6-6 - - TGTGCCAGCAGCTACCGGGAAGATACGCAGTATTTT CASSYREDTQYF
TRBJ1-1 TRBV30 - - TGTGCCTGGGCCAGTAACATGAACACTGAAGCTTTCTTT CAWASNMNTEAFF
TRBJ2-7 TRBV7-8 - TRBD1 TGTGCCAGCAGCAAATACCGGGACAGGGTATTATACGAGCAGTACTTC CASSKYRDRVLYEQYF
TRBJ1-2 TRBV7-2 - - TGTGCCAGCAGGTACAGCTGGGACTATGGCTACACCTTC CASRYSWDYGYTF
TRBJ1-1 TRBV18 - - TGTGCCAGCTCAGCGACGGGCACTGAAGCTTTCTTT CASSATGTEAFF
TRBJ2-7 TRBV13 few - TGTGCCAGCAGCTTAGGACAGCCCTACGAGCAGTACTTC CASSLGQPYEQYF
TRBJ1-1 TRBV4-1 - - TGCGCCAGCAGCCTACAGGGACCTCGGGCTGAAGCTTTCTTT CASSLQGPRAEAFF
TRBJ2-1 TRBV4-1 - TRBD1 TGCGCCAGCAGCCAACTATTCCCGGGACAGGGGGCCCATGAGCAGTTCTTC CASSQLFPGQGAHEQFF
TRBJ1-2 TRBV4-3 - - TGCGCCAGCAGCCAAGAAAGAGGCAGAGACTATGGCTACACCTTC CASSQERGRDYGYTF
TRBJ1-2 TRBV30 - TRBD1 TGTGCCTGGAGTAGGACAGGGGGCGCCTATGGCTACACCTTC CAWSRTGGAYGYTF
TRBJ2-7 TRBV6-5 - - TGTGCCAGCAGTTACTCGAGTGGCCGAAACTACTACGAGCAGTACTTC CASSYSSGRNYYEQYF
TRBJ1-5 TRBV27 - TRBD1 TGTGCCAGCAGTTGGACAGGGGGCAATCAGCCCCAGCATTTT CASSWTGGNQPQHF